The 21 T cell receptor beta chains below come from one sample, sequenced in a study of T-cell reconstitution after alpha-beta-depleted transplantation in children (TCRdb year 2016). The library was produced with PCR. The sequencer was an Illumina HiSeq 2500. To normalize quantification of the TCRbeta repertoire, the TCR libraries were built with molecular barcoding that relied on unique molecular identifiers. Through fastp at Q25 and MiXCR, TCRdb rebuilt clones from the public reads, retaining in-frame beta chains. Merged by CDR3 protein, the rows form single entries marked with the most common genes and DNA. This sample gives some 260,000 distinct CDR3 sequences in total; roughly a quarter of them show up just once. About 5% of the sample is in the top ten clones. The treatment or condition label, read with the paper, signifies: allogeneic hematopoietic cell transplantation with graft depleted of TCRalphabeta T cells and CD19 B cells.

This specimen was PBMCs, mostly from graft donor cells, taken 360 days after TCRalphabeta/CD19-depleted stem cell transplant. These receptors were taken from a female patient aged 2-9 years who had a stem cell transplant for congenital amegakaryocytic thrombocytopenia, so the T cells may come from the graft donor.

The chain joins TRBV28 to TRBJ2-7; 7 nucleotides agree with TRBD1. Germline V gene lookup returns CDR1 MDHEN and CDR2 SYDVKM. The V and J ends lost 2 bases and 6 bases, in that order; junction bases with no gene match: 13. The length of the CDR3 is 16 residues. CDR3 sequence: CASSLTFGTEWLEQYF. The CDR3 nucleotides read TGTGCCAGCAGTTTAACTTTCGGGACAGAGTGGCTCGAGCAGTACTTC. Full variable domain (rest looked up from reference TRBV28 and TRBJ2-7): DVKVTQSSRYLVKRTGEKVFLECVQDMDHENMFWYRQDPGLGLRLIYFSYDVKMKEKGDIPEGYSVSREKKERFSLILESASTNQTSMYLCASSLTFGTEWLEQYFGPGTRLTVT.

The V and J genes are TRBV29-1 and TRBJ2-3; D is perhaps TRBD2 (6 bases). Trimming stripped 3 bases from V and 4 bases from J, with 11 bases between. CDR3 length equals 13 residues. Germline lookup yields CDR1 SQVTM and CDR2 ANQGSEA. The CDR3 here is CSVESGEADTQYF. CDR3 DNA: TGCAGCGTTGAGTCCGGGGAGGCAGATACGCAGTATTTT.

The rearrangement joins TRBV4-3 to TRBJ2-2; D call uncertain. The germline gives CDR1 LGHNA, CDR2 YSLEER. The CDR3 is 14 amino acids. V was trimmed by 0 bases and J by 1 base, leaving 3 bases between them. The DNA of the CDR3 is TGCGCCAGCAGCCAAGATGTGAACACCGGGGAGCTGTTTTTT. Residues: CASSQDVNTGELFF.

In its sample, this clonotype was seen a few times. The CDR3 spells CASSHPEGRMPISTSTDTQYF. The DNA for the CDR3 is TGTGCCAGCAGCCACCCAGAAGGGAGAATGCCGATATCCACAAGCACAGATACGCAGTATTTT. This chain connects TRBV7-2 to TRBJ2-3; a weak D match, TRBD2 (5 bases). Germline V gene data show CDR1 as SGHTA and CDR2 as FQGNSA. This CDR3 region has 21 residues. The V gene lost 5 bases and the J gene lost 0 bases, with 30 bases spanning the gap.

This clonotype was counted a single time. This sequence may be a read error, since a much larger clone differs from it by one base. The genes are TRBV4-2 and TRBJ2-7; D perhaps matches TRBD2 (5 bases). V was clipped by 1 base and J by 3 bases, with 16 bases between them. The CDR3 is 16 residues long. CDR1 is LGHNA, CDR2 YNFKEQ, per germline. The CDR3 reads CASSQARGLSDYEQYF. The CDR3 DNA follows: TGTGCCAGCAGCCAAGCGCGAGGACTGTCCGACTACGAGCAGTACTTC.

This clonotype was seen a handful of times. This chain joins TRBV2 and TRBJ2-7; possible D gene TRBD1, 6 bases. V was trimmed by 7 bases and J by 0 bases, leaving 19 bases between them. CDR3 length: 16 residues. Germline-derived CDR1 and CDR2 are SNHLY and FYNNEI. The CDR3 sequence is CASTQPLTGSSYEQYF. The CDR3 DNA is TGTGCCAGCACCCAGCCCCTCACAGGGAGCTCCTACGAGCAGTACTTC.

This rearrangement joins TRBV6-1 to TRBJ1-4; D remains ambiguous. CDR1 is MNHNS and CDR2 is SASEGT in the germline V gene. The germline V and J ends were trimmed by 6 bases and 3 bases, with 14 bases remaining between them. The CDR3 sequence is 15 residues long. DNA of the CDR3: TGTGCCAGCAGCACCCAGAGGTGGGCTAATGAAAAACTGTTTTTT. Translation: CASSTQRWANEKLFF.

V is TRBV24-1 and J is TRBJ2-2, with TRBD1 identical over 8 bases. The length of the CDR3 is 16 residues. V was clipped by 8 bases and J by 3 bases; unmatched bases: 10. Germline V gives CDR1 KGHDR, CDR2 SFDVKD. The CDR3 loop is CATITLDRVYTGELFF. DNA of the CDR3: TGTGCCACCATAACTTTGGACAGGGTATACACCGGGGAGCTGTTTTTT.

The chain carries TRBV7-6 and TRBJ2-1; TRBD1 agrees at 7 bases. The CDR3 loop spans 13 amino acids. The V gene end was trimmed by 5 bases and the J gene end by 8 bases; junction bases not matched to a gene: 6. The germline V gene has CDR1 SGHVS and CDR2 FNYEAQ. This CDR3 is CASSLTGMDEQFF. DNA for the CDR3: TGTGCCAGCAGCCTGACAGGGATGGATGAGCAGTTCTTC.

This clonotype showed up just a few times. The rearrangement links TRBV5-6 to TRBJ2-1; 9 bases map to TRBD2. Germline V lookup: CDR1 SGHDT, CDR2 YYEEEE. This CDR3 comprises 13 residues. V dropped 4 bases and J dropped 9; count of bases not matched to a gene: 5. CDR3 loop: CASSPLAGAEQFF. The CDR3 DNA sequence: TGTGCCAGCAGCCCATTAGCGGGAGCTGAGCAGTTCTTC.

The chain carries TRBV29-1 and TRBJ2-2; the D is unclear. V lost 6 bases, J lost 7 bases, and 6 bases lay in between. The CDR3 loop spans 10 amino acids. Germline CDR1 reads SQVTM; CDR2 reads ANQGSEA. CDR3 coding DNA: TGCAGCGTCAGGCACGGGGAGCTGTTTTTT. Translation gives CSVRHGELFF.

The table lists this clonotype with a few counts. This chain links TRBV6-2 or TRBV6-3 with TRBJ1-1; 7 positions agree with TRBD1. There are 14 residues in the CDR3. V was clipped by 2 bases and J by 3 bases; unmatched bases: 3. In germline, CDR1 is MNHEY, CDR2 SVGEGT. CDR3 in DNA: TGTGCCAGCAGTTACGGGACAGCGTACACTGAAGCTTTCTTT. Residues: CASSYGTAYTEAFF.

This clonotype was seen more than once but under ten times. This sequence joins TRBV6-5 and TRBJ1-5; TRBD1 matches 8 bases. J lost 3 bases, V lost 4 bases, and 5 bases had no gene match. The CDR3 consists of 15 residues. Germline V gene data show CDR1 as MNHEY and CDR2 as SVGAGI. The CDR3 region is CASSFRDRPNQPQHF. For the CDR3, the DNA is TGTGCCAGCAGTTTCCGGGACAGGCCCAATCAGCCCCAGCATTTT.

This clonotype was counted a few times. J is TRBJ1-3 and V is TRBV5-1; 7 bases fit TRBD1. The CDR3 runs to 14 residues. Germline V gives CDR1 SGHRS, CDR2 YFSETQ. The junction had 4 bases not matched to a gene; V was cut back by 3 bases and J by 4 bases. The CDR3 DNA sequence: TGCGCCAGCAGCTGGGACAGTTCAGGAAACACCATATATTTT. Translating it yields CASSWDSSGNTIYF.

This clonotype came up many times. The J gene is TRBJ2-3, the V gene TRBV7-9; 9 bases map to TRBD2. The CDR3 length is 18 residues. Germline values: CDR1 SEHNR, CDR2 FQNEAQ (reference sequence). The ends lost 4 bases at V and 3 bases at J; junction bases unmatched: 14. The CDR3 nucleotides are TGTGCCAGCAGCTACTCAGGAGCGGGGGGTCCGGGAACAGATACGCAGTATTTT. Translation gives CASSYSGAGGPGTDTQYF.

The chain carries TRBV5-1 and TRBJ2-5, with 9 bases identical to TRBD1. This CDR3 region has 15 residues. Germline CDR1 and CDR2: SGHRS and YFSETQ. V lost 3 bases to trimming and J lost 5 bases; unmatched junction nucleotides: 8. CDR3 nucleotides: TGCGCCAGCAGCTCTCACAGGGGGCTAGGGGAGACCCAGTACTTC. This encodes CASSSHRGLGETQYF. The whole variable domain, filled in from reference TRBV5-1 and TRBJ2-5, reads KAGVTQTPRYLIKTRGQQVTLSCSPISGHRSVSWYQQTPGQGLQFLFEYFSETQRNKGNFPGRFSGRQFSNSRSEMNVSTLELGDSALYLCASSSHRGLGETQYFGPGTRLLVL.

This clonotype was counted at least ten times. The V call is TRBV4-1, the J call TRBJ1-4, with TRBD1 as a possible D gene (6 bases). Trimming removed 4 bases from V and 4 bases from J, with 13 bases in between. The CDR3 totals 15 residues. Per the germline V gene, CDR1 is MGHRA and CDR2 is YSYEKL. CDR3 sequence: CASSPRQVYNEKLFF. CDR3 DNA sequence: TGCGCCAGCAGCCCCAGACAGGTCTATAATGAAAAACTGTTTTTT.

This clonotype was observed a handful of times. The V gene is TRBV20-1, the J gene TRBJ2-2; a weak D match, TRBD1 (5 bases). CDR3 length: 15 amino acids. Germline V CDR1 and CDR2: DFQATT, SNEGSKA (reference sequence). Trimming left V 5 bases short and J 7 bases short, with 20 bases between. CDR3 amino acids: CSAGRAGSGDGELFF. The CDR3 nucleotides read TGCAGTGCTGGCCGCGCAGGGTCGGGTGACGGGGAGCTGTTTTTT.

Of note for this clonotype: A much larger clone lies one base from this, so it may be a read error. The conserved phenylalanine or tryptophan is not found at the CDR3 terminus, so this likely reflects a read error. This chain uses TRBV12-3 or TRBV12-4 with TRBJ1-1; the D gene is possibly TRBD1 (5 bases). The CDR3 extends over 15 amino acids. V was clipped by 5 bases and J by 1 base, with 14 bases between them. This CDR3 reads CASSKPGRANTEAFI. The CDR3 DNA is TGTGCCAGCAGTAAGCCAGGGAGAGCGAACACTGAAGCTTTCATT.

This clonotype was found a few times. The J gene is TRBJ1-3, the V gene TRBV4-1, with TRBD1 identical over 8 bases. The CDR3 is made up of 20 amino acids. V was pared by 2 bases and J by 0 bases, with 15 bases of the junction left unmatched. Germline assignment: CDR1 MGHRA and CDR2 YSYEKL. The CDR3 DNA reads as TGCGCCAGCAGCCAAACCGGGGCAAAGACAGGGGCAAGCTCTGGAAACACCATATATTTT. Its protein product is CASSQTGAKTGASSGNTIYF.

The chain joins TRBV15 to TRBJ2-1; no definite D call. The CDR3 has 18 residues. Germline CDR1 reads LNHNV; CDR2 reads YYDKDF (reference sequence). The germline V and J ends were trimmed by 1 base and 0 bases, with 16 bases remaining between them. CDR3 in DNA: TGTGCCACCAGCAGAGCGGTCTTGCGGCCAAGCTCCTACAATGAGCAGTTCTTC. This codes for CATSRAVLRPSSYNEQFF.